This T cell receptor (beta chain) came from a study of blood T cell repertoires in COVID-19. Generated by immunoSEQ multiplex PCR, the TCRdb table keeps only in-frame clones and is missing some. The sample shows about 670,000 clones, 90% of them seen only once. The CDR3 sequence is 12 residues long. The germline CDR1 and CDR2 sequences are LNHDA and SQIVND (reference sequence). V lost 9 bases and J lost 5; bases outside the gene matches: 4. The sample taken for sequencing was peripheral blood. The TCR originated in a woman aged 18 to 35 with acute or convalescent COVID-19. This rearrangement joins TRBV19 to TRBJ1-2, with TRBD1 matching over 9 bases. The CDR3 DNA is TGTGCCAGCCGGGACAGGGTGTATGGCTACACCTTC. Translating gives CASRDRVYGYTF.